This entry concerns a single T cell receptor (beta chain). The method was immunoSEQ multiplex PCR; TCRdb's version includes in-frame clones alone and lacks a portion of them. Among under 400,000 clones listed, about 91% were seen once. Patients from Seattle were sampled longitudinally, starting during active infection. The data derive from a study of blood T cell repertoires in COVID-19. Overall study: PBMCs, B-cell-depleted T cells, or T cells provided the cDNA or gDNA that made up the material.

The CDR3 length is 15 residues. J lost 9 bases, V lost 3 bases, and 14 bases had no gene match. CDR1 LGHDT and CDR2 YNNKEL come from the germline V gene (reference sequence). The sequence was collected from a woman aged 25 to 39 with COVID-19, enrolled during active disease. The chain carries TRBV3-1 (or the pseudogene TRBV3-2) and TRBJ2-7; TRBD1 agrees at 7 bases. The sample consisted of peripheral blood. The CDR3 nucleotides are TGTGCCAGCAGCCACGGGACAGAGGTCTCCAATGGGCAGTACTTC. Translation gives CASSHGTEVSNGQYF.